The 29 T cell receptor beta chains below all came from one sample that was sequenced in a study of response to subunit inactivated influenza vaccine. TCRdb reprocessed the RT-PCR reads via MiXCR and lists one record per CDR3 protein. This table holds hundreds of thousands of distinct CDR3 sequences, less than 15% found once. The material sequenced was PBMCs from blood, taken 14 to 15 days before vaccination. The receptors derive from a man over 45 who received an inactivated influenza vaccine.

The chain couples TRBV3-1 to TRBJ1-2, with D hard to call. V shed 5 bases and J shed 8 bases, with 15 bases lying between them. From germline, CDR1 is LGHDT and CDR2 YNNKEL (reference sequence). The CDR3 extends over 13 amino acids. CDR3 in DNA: TGTGCCAGCAGCATCCTGGGAGTTGGGGGCTACACCTTC. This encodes CASSILGVGGYTF.

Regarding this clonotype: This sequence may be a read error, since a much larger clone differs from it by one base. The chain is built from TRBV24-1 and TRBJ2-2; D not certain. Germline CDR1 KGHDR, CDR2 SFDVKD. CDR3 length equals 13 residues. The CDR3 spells CATDTPNTVELFF. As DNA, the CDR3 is TGTGCCACCGACACCCCGAACACCGTGGAGCTGTTTTTT.

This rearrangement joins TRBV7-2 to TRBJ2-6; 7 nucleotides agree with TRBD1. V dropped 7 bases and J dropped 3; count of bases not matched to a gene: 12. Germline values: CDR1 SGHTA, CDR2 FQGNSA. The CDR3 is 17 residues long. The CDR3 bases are TGTGCCAGCATCCCCCGGAAAGGGGGCGGTGGGGCCAACGTCCTGACTTTC. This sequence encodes CASIPRKGGGGANVLTF.

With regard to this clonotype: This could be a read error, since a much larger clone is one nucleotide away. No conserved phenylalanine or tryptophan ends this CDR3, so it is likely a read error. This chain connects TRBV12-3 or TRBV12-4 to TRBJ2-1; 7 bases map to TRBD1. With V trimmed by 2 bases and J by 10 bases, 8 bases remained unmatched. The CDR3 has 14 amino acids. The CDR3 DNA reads TGTGCCAGCAGTTTACCTGGCAGGGGGTCCGAGCAGTTCCTC. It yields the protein CASSLPGRGSEQFL.

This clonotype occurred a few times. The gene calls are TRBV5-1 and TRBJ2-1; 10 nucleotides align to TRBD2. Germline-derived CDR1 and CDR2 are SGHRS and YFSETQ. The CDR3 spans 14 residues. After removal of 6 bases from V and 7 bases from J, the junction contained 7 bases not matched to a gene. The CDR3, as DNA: TGCGCCAGCAACCCCGGGACTAGCGAGAATGAGCAGTTCTTC. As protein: CASNPGTSENEQFF.

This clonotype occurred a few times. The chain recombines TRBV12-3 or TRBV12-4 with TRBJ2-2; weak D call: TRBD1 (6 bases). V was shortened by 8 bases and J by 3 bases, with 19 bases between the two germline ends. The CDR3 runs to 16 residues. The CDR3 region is CASAPGTGRYTGELFF. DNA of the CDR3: TGTGCCAGCGCACCGGGCACAGGGCGGTACACCGGGGAGCTGTTTTTT.

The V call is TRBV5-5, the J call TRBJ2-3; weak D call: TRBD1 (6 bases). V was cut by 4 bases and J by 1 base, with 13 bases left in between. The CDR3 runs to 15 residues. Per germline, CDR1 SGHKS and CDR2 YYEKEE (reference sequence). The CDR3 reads CASSIGGFGTDTQYF. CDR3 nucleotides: TGTGCCAGCAGCATAGGGGGTTTCGGCACAGATACGCAGTATTTT.

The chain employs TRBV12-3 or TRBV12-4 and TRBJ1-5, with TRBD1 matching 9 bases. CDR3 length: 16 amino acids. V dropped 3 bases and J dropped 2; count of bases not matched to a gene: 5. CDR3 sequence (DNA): TGTGCCAGCAGTTTTACAGGGGGCCGGCGCAATCAGCCCCAGCATTTT. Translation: CASSFTGGRRNQPQHF.

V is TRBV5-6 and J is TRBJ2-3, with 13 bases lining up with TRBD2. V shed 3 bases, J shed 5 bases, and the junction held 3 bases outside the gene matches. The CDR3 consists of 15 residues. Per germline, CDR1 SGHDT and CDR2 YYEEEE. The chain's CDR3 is CASSSGTSGVDTQYF. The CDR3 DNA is TGTGCCAGCAGCTCCGGGACTAGCGGGGTAGATACGCAGTATTTT.

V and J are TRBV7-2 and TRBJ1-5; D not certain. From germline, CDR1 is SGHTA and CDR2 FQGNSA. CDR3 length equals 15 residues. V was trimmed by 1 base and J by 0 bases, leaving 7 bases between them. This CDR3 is CASSLESYSNQPQHF. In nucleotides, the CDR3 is TGTGCCAGCAGCTTAGAAAGCTATAGCAATCAGCCCCAGCATTTT.

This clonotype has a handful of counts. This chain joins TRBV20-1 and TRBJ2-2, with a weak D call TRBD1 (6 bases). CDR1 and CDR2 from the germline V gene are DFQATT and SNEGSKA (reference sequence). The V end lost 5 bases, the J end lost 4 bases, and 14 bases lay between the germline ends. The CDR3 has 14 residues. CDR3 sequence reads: CSAPQGSGTGELFF. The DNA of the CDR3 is TGCAGTGCTCCACAGGGTTCCGGCACCGGGGAGCTGTTTTTT.

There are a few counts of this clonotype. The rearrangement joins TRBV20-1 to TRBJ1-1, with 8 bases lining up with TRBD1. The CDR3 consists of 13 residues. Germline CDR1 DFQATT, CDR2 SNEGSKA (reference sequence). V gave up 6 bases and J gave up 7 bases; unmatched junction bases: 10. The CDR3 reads CSAPSDRGVEAFF. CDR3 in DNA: TGCAGTGCCCCCTCAGACAGGGGAGTTGAAGCTTTCTTT.

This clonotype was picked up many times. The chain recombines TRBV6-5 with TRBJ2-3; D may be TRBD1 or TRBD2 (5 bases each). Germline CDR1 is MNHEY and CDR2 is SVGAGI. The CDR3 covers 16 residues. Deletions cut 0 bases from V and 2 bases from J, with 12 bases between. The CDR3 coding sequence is TGTGCCAGCAGTTACTCGTCCGGGGCCTCCACAGATACGCAGTATTTT. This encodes CASSYSSGASTDTQYF.

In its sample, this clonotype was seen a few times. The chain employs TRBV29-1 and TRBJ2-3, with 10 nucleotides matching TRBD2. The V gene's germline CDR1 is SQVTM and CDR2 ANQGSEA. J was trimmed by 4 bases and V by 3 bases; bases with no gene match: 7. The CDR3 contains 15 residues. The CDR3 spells CSVEGISGRPDTQYF. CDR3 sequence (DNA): TGCAGCGTTGAGGGAATTAGCGGGAGGCCAGATACGCAGTATTTT.

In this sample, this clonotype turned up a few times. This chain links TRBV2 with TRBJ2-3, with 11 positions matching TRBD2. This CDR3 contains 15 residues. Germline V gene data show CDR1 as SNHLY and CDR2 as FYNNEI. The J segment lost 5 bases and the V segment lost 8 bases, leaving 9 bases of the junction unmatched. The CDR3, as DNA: TGTGCCAGCCAAATAGCGGGGGGGCTCGAAGATACGCAGTATTTT. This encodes CASQIAGGLEDTQYF.

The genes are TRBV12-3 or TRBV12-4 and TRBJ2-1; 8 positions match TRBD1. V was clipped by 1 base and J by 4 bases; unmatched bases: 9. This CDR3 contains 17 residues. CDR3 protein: CASSLDTGGPRYNEQFF. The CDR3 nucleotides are TGTGCCAGCAGTTTAGATACAGGGGGTCCCCGATACAATGAGCAGTTCTTC.

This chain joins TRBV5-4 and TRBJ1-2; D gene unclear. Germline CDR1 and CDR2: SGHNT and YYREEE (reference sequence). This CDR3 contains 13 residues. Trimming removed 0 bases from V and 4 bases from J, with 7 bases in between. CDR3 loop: CASSLDLSYGYTF. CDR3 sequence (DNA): TGTGCCAGCAGCTTGGATCTCAGCTATGGCTACACCTTC.

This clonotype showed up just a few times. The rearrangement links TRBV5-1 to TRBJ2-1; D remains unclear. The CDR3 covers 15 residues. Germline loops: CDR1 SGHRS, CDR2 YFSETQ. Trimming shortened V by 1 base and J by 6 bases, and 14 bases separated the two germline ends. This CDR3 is CASSLFKDRLNEQFF. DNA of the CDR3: TGCGCCAGCAGCTTGTTTAAGGACCGCCTCAATGAGCAGTTCTTC.

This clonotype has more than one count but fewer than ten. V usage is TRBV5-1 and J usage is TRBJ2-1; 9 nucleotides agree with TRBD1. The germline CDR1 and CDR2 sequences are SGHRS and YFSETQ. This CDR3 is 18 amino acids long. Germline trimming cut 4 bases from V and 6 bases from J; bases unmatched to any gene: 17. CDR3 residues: CASSQSPGTGRWGNEQFF. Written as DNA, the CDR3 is TGCGCCAGCAGCCAATCCCCCGGGACAGGGAGATGGGGCAATGAGCAGTTCTTC. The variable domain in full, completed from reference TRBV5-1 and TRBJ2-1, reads KAGVTQTPRYLIKTRGQQVTLSCSPISGHRSVSWYQQTPGQGLQFLFEYFSETQRNKGNFPGRFSGRQFSNSRSEMNVSTLELGDSALYLCASSQSPGTGRWGNEQFFGPGTRLTVL.

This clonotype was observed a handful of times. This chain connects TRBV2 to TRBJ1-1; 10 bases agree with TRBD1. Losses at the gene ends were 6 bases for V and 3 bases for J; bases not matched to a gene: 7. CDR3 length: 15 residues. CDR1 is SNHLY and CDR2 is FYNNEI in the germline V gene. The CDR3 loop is CASRRGQGVHTEAFF. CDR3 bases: TGTGCCAGCAGGAGAGGACAGGGGGTGCACACTGAAGCTTTCTTT.

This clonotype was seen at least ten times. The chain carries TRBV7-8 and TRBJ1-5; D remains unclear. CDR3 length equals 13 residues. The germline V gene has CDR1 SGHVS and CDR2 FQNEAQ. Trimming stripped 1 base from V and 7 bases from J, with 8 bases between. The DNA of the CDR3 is TGTGCCAGCAGCTTAGAGTTGCCACAGCCCCAGCATTTT. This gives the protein CASSLELPQPQHF.

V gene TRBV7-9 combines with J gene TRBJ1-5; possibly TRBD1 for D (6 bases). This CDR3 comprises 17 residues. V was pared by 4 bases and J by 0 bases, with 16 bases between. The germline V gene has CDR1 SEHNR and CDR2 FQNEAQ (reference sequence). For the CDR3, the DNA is TGTGCCAGCAGCTCCGTGGGGGGCTTTGATAGCAATCAGCCCCAGCATTTT. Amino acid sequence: CASSSVGGFDSNQPQHF.

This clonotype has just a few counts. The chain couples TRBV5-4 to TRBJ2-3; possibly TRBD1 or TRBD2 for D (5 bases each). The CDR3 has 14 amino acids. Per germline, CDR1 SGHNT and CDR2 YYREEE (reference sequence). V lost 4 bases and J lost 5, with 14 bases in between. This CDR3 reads CASSTLRGGDTQYF. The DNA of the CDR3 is TGTGCCAGCAGCACGTTGAGGGGTGGAGATACGCAGTATTTT.

The CDR3 coding sequence is TGCGCCAGCAGCCAAGATATTCTAATAAACACCGGGGAGCTGTTTTTT. This gives the protein CASSQDILINTGELFF. This chain links TRBV4-3 with TRBJ2-2, with D unclear. The CDR3 length is 16 residues. The V end lost 0 bases, the J end lost 2 bases, and 10 bases lay between the germline ends. Germline-derived CDR1 and CDR2 are LGHNA and YSLEER.

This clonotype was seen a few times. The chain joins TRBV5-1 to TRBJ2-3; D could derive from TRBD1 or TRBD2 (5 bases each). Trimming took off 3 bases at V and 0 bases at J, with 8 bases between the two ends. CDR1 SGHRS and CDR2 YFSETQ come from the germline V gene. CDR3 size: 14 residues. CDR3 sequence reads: CASSWGSSTDTQYF. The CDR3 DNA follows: TGCGCCAGCAGCTGGGGGTCTAGCACAGATACGCAGTATTTT.

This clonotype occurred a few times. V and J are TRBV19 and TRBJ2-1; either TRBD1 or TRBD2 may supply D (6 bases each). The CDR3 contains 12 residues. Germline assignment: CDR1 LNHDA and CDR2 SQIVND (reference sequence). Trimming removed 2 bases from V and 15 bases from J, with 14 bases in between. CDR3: CASSISRGERFF. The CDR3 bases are TGTGCCAGTAGTATAAGTAGGGGGGAACGGTTCTTC.

CDR3 sequence (DNA): TGTGCCAGCAGCGTAGGGACAGGGGTTTCCGGGGAGCTGTTTTTT. Its protein product is CASSVGTGVSGELFF. The chain links TRBV9 to TRBJ2-2, with 9 bases aligning to TRBD1. The V gene end was trimmed by 0 bases and the J gene end by 6 bases; junction bases not matched to a gene: 3. The CDR3 consists of 15 residues. In germline, CDR1 is SGDLS, CDR2 YYNGEE.

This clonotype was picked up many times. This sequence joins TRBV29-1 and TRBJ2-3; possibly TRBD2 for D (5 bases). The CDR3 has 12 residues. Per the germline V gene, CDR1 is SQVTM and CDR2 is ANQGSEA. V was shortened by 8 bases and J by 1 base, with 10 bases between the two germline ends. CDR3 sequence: CSTRAGTDTQYF. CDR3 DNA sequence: TGCAGCACTCGAGCGGGCACAGATACGCAGTATTTT.

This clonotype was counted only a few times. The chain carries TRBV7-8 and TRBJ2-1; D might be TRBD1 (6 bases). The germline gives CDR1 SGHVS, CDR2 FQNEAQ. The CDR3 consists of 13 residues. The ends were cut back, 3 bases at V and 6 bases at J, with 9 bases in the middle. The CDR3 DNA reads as TGTGCCAGCAGCTTCGGACAGCGCAATGAGCAGTTCTTC. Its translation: CASSFGQRNEQFF. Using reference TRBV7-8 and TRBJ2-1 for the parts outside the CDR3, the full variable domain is GAGVSQSPRYKVAKRGQDVALRCDPISGHVSLFWYQQALGQGPEFLTYFQNEAQLDKSGLPSDRFFAERPEGSVSTLKIQRTQQEDSAVYLCASSFGQRNEQFFGPGTRLTVL.